This T cell receptor (beta chain) was obtained from a study of cytomegalovirus exposure and HLA in healthy donors. Notes on the study in general: Another analysis was done later, and it associated 15,000 to 20,000 TCR beta sequences with HLA alleles at 0.05 false discovery rate. The authors later linked a missense DCLRE1C variant to TCR beta V- and J-gene trimming.

Germline values: CDR1 ENHRY, CDR2 SYGVKD. This CDR3 spans 12 amino acids. Trimming removed 2 bases at V and 2 bases at J, with 3 bases between. On this clone itself: Its antigen is unidentified.

This PCR relied on a set of 60 Vbeta primers and 13 Jbeta primers. TCRdb's copy holds only in-frame clones and misses some; the assay was immunoSEQ multiplex PCR. The sample lists approximately 60,000 clones; roughly 80% were seen once. The rearrangement uses TRBV10-3 and TRBJ2-5; no clear D gene. Source material: PBMCs. The source of this sequence is a man younger than 45 in good health and CMV-seronegative. CDR3 DNA: TGTGCCATCAGTGAGCCGCAAGAGACCCAGTACTTC. Its translation is CAISEPQETQYF.